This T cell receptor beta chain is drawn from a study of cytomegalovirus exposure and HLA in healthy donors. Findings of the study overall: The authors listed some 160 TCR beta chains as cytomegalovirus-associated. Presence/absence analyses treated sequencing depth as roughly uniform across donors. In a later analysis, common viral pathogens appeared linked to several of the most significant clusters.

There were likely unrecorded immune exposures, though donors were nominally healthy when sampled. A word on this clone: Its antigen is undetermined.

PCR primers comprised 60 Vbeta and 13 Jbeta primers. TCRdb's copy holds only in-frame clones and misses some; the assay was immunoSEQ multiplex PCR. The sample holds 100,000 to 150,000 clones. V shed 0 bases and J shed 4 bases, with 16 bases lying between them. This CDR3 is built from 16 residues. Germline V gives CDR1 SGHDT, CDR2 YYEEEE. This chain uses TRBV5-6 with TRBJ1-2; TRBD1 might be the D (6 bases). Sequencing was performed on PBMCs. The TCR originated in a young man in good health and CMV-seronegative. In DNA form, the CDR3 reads TGTGCCAGCAGCTTGGTTTGGGACATAGAGTTCTATGGCTACACCTTC. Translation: CASSLVWDIEFYGYTF.